A single T cell receptor beta chain is shown here with its context. The antigen is unknown. These data are taken from a study of shared clonotypes between healthy human individuals. Findings and caveats of the study: Only blood was sampled; tissue repertoires likely differ. Clonotype sharing among donors was expected to depend on sequencing depth.

Running of the assay took place at deep level. The unsorted PBMC sample used ten immunoSEQ deep assay plates. The data were produced by immunoSEQ multiplex PCR, yet TCRdb's version contains in-frame clones alone and is incomplete. There are 500,000 to 650,000 clones in the sample; around 78% occur only once, and 12% lies in the top ten. There are 14 residues in the CDR3. V gave up 2 bases and J gave up 0 bases, with 9 bases separating them. CDR1 SGHTS and CDR2 YDEGEE come from the germline V gene. The chain recombines TRBV5-8 with TRBJ2-7, with D perhaps matching TRBD2 (5 bases). Sample: PBMCs. The clonotype comes from a woman aged 40 to 50 in good health. Some clones in this sample may be carry-over from other donors' samples. CDR3 DNA: TGTGCCAGCAGCTTTACTAGGGCCTCCTACGAGCAGTACTTC. It specifies CASSFTRASYEQYF.